The TCR beta chain described here comes from a study of HIV-infected patients and healthy controls. With 6 bases clipped from V and 2 bases from J, the junction kept 8 bases outside the gene matches. CDR1 is KGHSH, CDR2 LQKENI, per germline. There are 15 residues in the CDR3. This clonotype was picked up many times. Its antigen is as yet unknown. Study results and limitations: Untreated HIV+ repertoires had roughly threefold fewer distinct CDR3s and lower Shannon diversity than healthy controls.

Follow-up blood was drawn about 14 weeks, roughly three months, after antiretroviral therapy began. The repertoire came from unfractionated whole blood and reflected all unsorted peripheral T cells. A roughly 2.5 ml peripheral blood sample was taken for RNA. Alpha and beta constant-region primers primed reverse transcription of about 0.5 ug RNA. Alpha and beta chain libraries were made separately by chain-specific third strand synthesis with multiplexing indices. TCRdb recomputed calls from the 5' RACE reads with MiXCR, one row per CDR3 protein. The table records under 5,000 distinct CDR3 sequences, around 5.5% of them present only once.

This material consisted of blood, taken during antiretroviral therapy. This TCR came from an adult with HIV infection. This rearrangement joins TRBV18 to TRBJ1-1; 8 bases line up with TRBD1. For the CDR3, the DNA is TGTGCCAGCTCGCGGACAGGGAGGGTTAACACTGAAGCTTTCTTT. Translating gives CASSRTGRVNTEAFF.